A single sample gave rise to the 27 T cell receptor beta chains below, sequenced in a study of response to subunit inactivated influenza vaccine. TCRdb called the RT-PCR reads again in MiXCR, with one record for every CDR3 protein. This table holds some 500,000 distinct CDR3 sequences, about 25% found once. Sequenced here: CD4+ T cells sorted from PBMCs, sampled more than 4 days after vaccination. The receptors were sampled from a man aged 50 or older who received an inactivated influenza vaccine.

DNA of the CDR3: TGTGCCAGCAGCCAAGAGGCTAACCAAGAGACCCAGTACTTC. Amino acids: CASSQEANQETQYF. The chain carries TRBV3-1 and TRBJ2-5; D gene ambiguous. V was cut by 0 bases and J by 0 bases, with 5 bases left in between. The CDR3 contains 14 residues. Germline V gives CDR1 LGHDT, CDR2 YNNKEL (reference sequence).

In its sample, this clonotype was seen a few times. The chain employs TRBV11-2 and TRBJ2-5, with 7 bases lining up with TRBD1. This CDR3 spans 15 amino acids. The V gene end was trimmed by 0 bases and the J gene end by 4 bases; junction bases not matched to a gene: 5. Germline values: CDR1 SGHAT, CDR2 FQNNGV. CDR3 region: CASSLDRPGGETQYF. The DNA of the CDR3 is TGTGCCAGCAGCTTAGATCGTCCAGGGGGAGAGACCCAGTACTTC.

This chain connects TRBV6-1 to TRBJ2-7; D remains ambiguous. With 6 bases removed from V and 1 base from J, the gap between germline ends came to 10 bases. CDR1 and CDR2 from the germline V gene are MNHNS and SASEGT. The CDR3 has 13 amino acids. The CDR3 DNA reads as TGTGCCAGCAGCCAAAGTGCTTCCTACGAGCAGTACTTC. Amino acid sequence: CASSQSASYEQYF.

The CDR3: CASGTILLPQNEQFF. In nucleotides, the CDR3 is TGCGCCAGCGGGACTATCCTCTTACCCCAAAATGAGCAGTTCTTC. The chain uses TRBV5-1 and TRBJ2-1, with 7 bases fitting TRBD2. CDR3 length: 15 residues. V lost 7 bases to trimming and J lost 7 bases; unmatched junction nucleotides: 14. Germline loops: CDR1 SGHRS, CDR2 YFSETQ.

This clonotype occurred a few times. The V gene is TRBV29-1, the J gene TRBJ2-7, with TRBD1 matching 10 bases. The germline V gene has CDR1 SQVTM and CDR2 ANQGSEA. The length of the CDR3 is 13 residues. V lost 5 bases and J lost 6; bases outside the gene matches: 7. In nucleotides, the CDR3 is TGCAGCGTTCAGAATGGGGACAGGGGCGAGCAGTACTTC. It yields the protein CSVQNGDRGEQYF.

This clonotype occurred a few times. The chain is built from TRBV6-2 or TRBV6-3 and TRBJ1-1, with D uncertain. The germline V gene has CDR1 MNHEY and CDR2 SVGEGT. V lost 7 bases, J lost 0 bases, and 12 bases lay in between. The CDR3 has 14 amino acids. CDR3 loop: CASTGALMNTEAFF. Here the CDR3 DNA reads TGTGCCAGCACTGGTGCATTAATGAACACTGAAGCTTTCTTT.

This chain joins TRBV4-1 and TRBJ2-3, with TRBD1 as a possible D gene (6 bases). Germline V lookup: CDR1 MGHRA, CDR2 YSYEKL. This CDR3 spans 16 amino acids. Trimming took 1 base from V and 14 from J, leaving 25 bases between them. The CDR3 protein is CASSQVQGRKLPRGYF. CDR3 sequence (DNA): TGCGCCAGCAGCCAAGTCCAGGGGCGGAAACTCCCACGGGGGTATTTT.

This clonotype has a handful of counts. V is TRBV12-3 or TRBV12-4 and J is TRBJ1-5; D may be TRBD1 (6 bases). There are 15 residues in the CDR3. Trimming stripped 5 bases from V and 1 base from J, with 12 bases between. DNA for the CDR3: TGTGCCAGCAGTCTTACAGGGTCAAGCAATCAGCCCCAGCATTTT. Translated, it gives CASSLTGSSNQPQHF.

The gene calls are TRBV5-1 and TRBJ2-5; D gene uncertain. The CDR3 loop spans 15 amino acids. Germline lookup yields CDR1 SGHRS and CDR2 YFSETQ. Between the trimmed V and J ends, which lost 1 base and 2 bases, there was a span of 12 bases. Written as DNA, the CDR3 is TGCGCCAGCAGCTTGCAACCGGCTCAACAAGAGACCCAGTACTTC. Translation gives CASSLQPAQQETQYF. The complete variable domain, with remaining parts taken from reference TRBV5-1 and TRBJ2-5, reads KAGVTQTPRYLIKTRGQQVTLSCSPISGHRSVSWYQQTPGQGLQFLFEYFSETQRNKGNFPGRFSGRQFSNSRSEMNVSTLELGDSALYLCASSLQPAQQETQYFGPGTRLLVL.

This clonotype was counted a few times. The V and J genes are TRBV6-2 or TRBV6-3 and TRBJ2-3; tentatively, D is TRBD2 (6 bases). The ends were cut back, 3 bases at V and 8 bases at J, with 24 bases in the middle. The germline V gene encodes CDR1 MNHEY and CDR2 SVGEGT. The CDR3 runs to 17 residues. This CDR3 is CASSYAGLGGVSTTQYF. CDR3 coding DNA: TGTGCCAGCAGTTATGCAGGACTCGGCGGGGTCTCGACTACGCAGTATTTT.

This clonotype was picked up many times. The chain recombines TRBV10-3 with TRBJ1-1, with a possible D match to TRBD1 (5 bases). The V and J ends lost 2 bases and 2 bases respectively, with 6 bases between them. The germline CDR1 and CDR2 sequences are ENHRY and SYGVKD. The CDR3 has 13 residues. CDR3 sequence: CAISERGNTEAFF. The CDR3 DNA reads TGTGCCATCAGTGAGAGGGGTAACACTGAAGCTTTCTTT.

Comments on this clonotype: A junction end diverges from the germline sequence, so it may reflect a read error. CDR3 in DNA: TGCAGCGTTAAAGATCGGCGACAGGGGGCGCAAGATACGCAGTATTTT. Its translation: CSVKDRRQGAQDTQYF. The chain uses TRBV29-1 and TRBJ2-3; 10 positions agree with TRBD1. The CDR3 length is 16 residues. Germline values: CDR1 SQVTM, CDR2 ANQGSEA.

This clonotype was recorded at least ten times. The CDR3 reads CAISVASYGYTF. The CDR3 DNA reads TGTGCCATCAGTGTGGCGTCTTATGGCTACACCTTC. The chain uses TRBV10-3 and TRBJ1-2; no clear D. The V gene's germline CDR1 is ENHRY and CDR2 SYGVKD. The CDR3 runs 12 residues. The V and J ends lost 4 bases and 5 bases respectively, with 8 bases between them.

The sample holds a few counts of this clonotype. V usage is TRBV4-2 and J usage is TRBJ1-3; tentatively, D is TRBD1 (5 bases). CDR3 size: 16 residues. The germline V and J ends were trimmed by 0 bases and 4 bases, with 13 bases remaining between them. Germline loops: CDR1 LGHNA, CDR2 YNFKEQ. This CDR3 reads CASSQEEGLGGNTIYF. CDR3 DNA: TGTGCCAGCAGCCAAGAGGAGGGGTTGGGAGGAAACACCATATATTTT.

This clonotype appeared a single time. This rearrangement joins TRBV3-1 to TRBJ2-1, with D possibly TRBD1 on 5 matching bases. V lost 0 bases and J 14 bases, leaving 20 bases between the germline ends. Germline lookup yields CDR1 LGHDT and CDR2 YNNKEL (reference sequence). The CDR3 has 15 residues. The CDR3 region is CASSQDPQGHHMEFF. CDR3 DNA: TGTGCCAGCAGCCAAGACCCCCAAGGACATCATATGGAGTTCTTC.

This clonotype was seen a handful of times. The genes are TRBV6-5 and TRBJ2-1, with D perhaps being TRBD1 or TRBD2 (6 bases each). Germline V gives CDR1 MNHEY, CDR2 SVGAGI. V lost 2 bases and J 12 bases, leaving 11 bases between the germline ends. The CDR3 spans 12 residues. Here the CDR3 reads CASSYVRGVQFF. In DNA, the CDR3 is TGTGCCAGCAGTTACGTTAGGGGGGTGCAGTTCTTC.

This clonotype has just a few counts. The gene calls are TRBV29-1 and TRBJ2-5, with 8 positions matching TRBD1. Trimming cost V 4 bases and J 2 bases; bases outside gene matches: 6. Germline values: CDR1 SQVTM, CDR2 ANQGSEA. This CDR3 spans 14 amino acids. In nucleotides, the CDR3 is TGCAGCGTTGCCGCCGGGACAGGACAAGAGACCCAGTACTTC. This gives the protein CSVAAGTGQETQYF.

This clonotype has only a few counts. V and J are TRBV5-1 and TRBJ2-1; 7 bases agree with TRBD2. The CDR3 covers 15 residues. The J segment lost 6 bases and the V segment lost 0 bases, leaving 6 bases of the junction unmatched. Germline-derived CDR1 and CDR2 are SGHRS and YFSETQ. Here the CDR3 DNA reads TGCGCCAGCAGCTTGGCTGCGGGAGATTCCAATGAGCAGTTCTTC. Amino acid sequence: CASSLAAGDSNEQFF.

This sequence joins TRBV7-9 and TRBJ1-5; D possibly corresponds to TRBD1 (6 bases). The V end was cut by 5 bases, the J end by 1 base, with 12 bases between. From germline, CDR1 is SEHNR and CDR2 FQNEAQ (reference sequence). The CDR3 spans 15 residues. The CDR3 region has the DNA TGTGCCAGCAGCCCGGACAGATTCAGCAATCAGCCCCAGCATTTT. This translates into CASSPDRFSNQPQHF.

This clonotype turned up a few times. The chain carries TRBV7-8 and TRBJ2-3, with D perhaps matching TRBD1 or TRBD2 (5 bases each). Per the germline V gene, CDR1 is SGHVS and CDR2 is FQNEAQ. The length of the CDR3 is 11 residues. Trimming stripped 6 bases from V and 9 bases from J, with 10 bases between. CDR3: CASRADITQYF. For the CDR3, the DNA is TGTGCCAGCAGAGCGGACATAACGCAGTATTTT.

This sequence joins TRBV11-2 and TRBJ2-2, with 7 bases aligning to TRBD1. Per germline, CDR1 SGHAT and CDR2 FQNNGV. The CDR3 extends over 20 amino acids. Trimming at V came to 5 bases and at J to 3 bases, leaving 21 bases not matched to a gene. CDR3 region: CASSKRTGVIPARDTGELFF. CDR3 coding DNA: TGTGCCAGCAGCAAACGGACAGGAGTGATCCCAGCAAGGGACACCGGGGAGCTGTTTTTT.

This clonotype has more than one count but fewer than ten. The rearrangement joins TRBV10-3 to TRBJ2-3; 7 bases are shared with TRBD1. Germline CDR1 ENHRY, CDR2 SYGVKD. Unmatched junction bases numbered 10, after V lost 5 bases and J lost 2 bases. The CDR3 runs 16 residues. CDR3 in amino acids: CAISRGRAIDTDTQYF. The CDR3, as DNA: TGTGCCATCAGTAGGGGGCGAGCGATCGACACAGATACGCAGTATTTT.

The chain employs TRBV5-1 and TRBJ2-7, with 10 bases aligning to TRBD1. The CDR3 length is 15 residues. Trimming removed 4 bases from V and 4 bases from J; junction bases left unmatched: 8. Germline lookup yields CDR1 SGHRS and CDR2 YFSETQ. The DNA for the CDR3 is TGCGCCAGCAGCCCCTCCGGGACAGGGGTTTACGAGCAGTACTTC. Translated: CASSPSGTGVYEQYF.

This clonotype was seen only a few times. This chain links TRBV6-1 with TRBJ2-7, with 10 bases identical to TRBD1. Germline-derived CDR1 and CDR2 are MNHNS and SASEGT. The J segment lost 2 bases and the V segment lost 6 bases, leaving 13 bases of the junction unmatched. This CDR3 spans 17 amino acids. The CDR3 sequence: CASSPAKGQGIPYEQYF. The DNA of the CDR3 is TGTGCCAGCAGCCCAGCTAAGGGACAGGGGATTCCCTACGAGCAGTACTTC.

This clonotype was seen a handful of times. The CDR3 DNA sequence: TGTGCCACCAGCAGGACCGGGACAGGGGTCTACAATGAGCAGTTCTTC. Translating gives CATSRTGTGVYNEQFF. The rearrangement links TRBV15 to TRBJ2-1; the match to TRBD1 covers 10 bases. The germline V gene encodes CDR1 LNHNV and CDR2 YYDKDF (reference sequence). Germline trimming cut 3 bases from V and 3 bases from J; bases unmatched to any gene: 5. The CDR3 contains 16 residues.

This clonotype was counted only a few times. The germline gene is not matched at one end of the junction; a read error may be the cause. The genes are TRBV20-1 and TRBJ1-1, with D perhaps matching TRBD1 (5 bases). The germline gives CDR1 DFQATT, CDR2 SNEGSKA (reference sequence). The CDR3 extends over 14 amino acids. The CDR3, as DNA: TGCAGTGCTTTGCCGGGGACGGGGAACGCTGAAGCTTTCTTT. Encoded protein: CSALPGTGNAEAFF.

This clonotype has more than one count but fewer than ten. V gene TRBV29-1 combines with J gene TRBJ1-1; D remains ambiguous. This CDR3 is 11 amino acids long. V was trimmed by 4 bases and J by 11 bases, leaving 14 bases between them. The germline V gene has CDR1 SQVTM and CDR2 ANQGSEA. The DNA of the CDR3 is TGCAGCGTTGGTGCTACAGCGGGGGCTTTCTTT. Amino acid sequence: CSVGATAGAFF.